This record covers a single T cell receptor (beta chain). The antigen is undetermined. The CDR3 sequence is 14 residues long. Germline trimming cut 6 bases from V and 7 bases from J; bases unmatched to any gene: 7. This record comes from a study of CD8 T cells in Susac syndrome. Study findings and constraints: Approximately 16 Susac-specific public clones were found in total CD8+ repertoires and several in CD8+ TEMRA repertoires.

CD8+ and CD4+ T cells circulating in blood were sequenced for TCR beta. Random hexamers served to reverse transcribe about 0.5 to 1 ug RNA. TCRdb analysed the immunoSEQ multiplex PCR reads with MiXCR anew, one entry per CDR3 protein. This table holds 150,000 to 200,000 distinct CDR3 sequences, roughly 94% found once. Specimen: CD8+ T cells from PBMCs. The chain links TRBV12-3 or TRBV12-4 to TRBJ2-7, with 12 bases fitting TRBD2. The clonotype was recovered from a human donor with Susac syndrome. CDR3: CASSTLAGGGEQYF. The CDR3 DNA reads TGTGCCAGCAGCACTCTAGCGGGAGGGGGTGAGCAGTACTTC.